This T cell receptor (beta chain) emerged from a study of shared T cell receptors in the human thymus. Here immunoSEQ multiplex PCR was the method, and the copy in TCRdb shows in-frame clones only, minus some. The sample records about 500,000 clones, around 82% being singletons. This CDR3 contains 17 residues. V shed 2 bases and J 0 bases; nucleotides not matched to a gene: 6. Germline V lookup: CDR1 MNHEY, CDR2 SMNVEV (reference sequence). This sample was also put to use in a study of human thymus T cells. This second study notes: The thymus was resected at corrective cardiac surgery. Apparent bias marked the V and J gene usage of thymic and blood repertoires. Related reports documented highly overlapping thymic repertoires among unrelated individuals.

Sequenced material: thymocytes. The chain carries TRBV27 and TRBJ2-5, with 10 bases aligning to TRBD1. The clonotype comes from a boy in the first two years of life with a congenital heart defect. The CDR3 reads CASSLGQGVTNQETQYF. The CDR3 nucleotides are TGTGCCAGCAGTTTAGGACAGGGGGTAACCAACCAAGAGACCCAGTACTTC.